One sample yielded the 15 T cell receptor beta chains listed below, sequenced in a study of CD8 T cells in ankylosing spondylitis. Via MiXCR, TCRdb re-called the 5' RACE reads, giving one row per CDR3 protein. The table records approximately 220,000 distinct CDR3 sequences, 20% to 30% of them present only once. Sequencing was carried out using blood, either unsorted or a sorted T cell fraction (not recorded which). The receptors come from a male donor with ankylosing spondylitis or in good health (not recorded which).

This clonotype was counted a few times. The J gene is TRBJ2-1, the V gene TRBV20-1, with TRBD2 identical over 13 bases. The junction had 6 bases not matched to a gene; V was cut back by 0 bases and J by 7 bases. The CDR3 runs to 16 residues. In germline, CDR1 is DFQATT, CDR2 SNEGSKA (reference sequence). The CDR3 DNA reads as TGCAGTGCTAGAGATCGGACTAGCGGGAGAATTAATGAGCAGTTCTTC. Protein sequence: CSARDRTSGRINEQFF.

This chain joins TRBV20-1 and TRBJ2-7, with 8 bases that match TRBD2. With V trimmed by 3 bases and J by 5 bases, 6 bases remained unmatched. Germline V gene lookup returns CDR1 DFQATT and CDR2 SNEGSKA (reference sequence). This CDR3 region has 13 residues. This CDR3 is CSASSGISDEQYF. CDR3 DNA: TGCAGTGCTAGTAGCGGGATCTCTGACGAGCAGTACTTC.

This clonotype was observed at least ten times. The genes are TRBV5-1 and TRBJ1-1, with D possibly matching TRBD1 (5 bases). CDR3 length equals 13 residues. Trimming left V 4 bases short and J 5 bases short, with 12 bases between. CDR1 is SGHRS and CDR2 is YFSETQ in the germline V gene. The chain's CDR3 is CASSRREGTEAFF. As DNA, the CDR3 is TGCGCCAGCAGCCGTCGGGAGGGGACTGAAGCTTTCTTT.

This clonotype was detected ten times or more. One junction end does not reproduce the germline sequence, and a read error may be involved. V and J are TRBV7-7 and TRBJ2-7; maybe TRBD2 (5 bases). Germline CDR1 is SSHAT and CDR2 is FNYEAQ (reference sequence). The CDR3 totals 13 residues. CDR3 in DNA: TGTGCTAGCAGCTTAGCGCTCACCTACGAGCAGTACTTC. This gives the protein CASSLALTYEQYF.

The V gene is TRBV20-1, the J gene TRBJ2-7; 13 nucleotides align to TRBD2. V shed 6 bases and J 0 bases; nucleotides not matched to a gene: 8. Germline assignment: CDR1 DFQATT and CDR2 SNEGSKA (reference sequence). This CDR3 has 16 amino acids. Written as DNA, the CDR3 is TGCAGTGCCCCGGGGACTAGCGGGATCTTCTCCTACGAGCAGTACTTC. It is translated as CSAPGTSGIFSYEQYF.

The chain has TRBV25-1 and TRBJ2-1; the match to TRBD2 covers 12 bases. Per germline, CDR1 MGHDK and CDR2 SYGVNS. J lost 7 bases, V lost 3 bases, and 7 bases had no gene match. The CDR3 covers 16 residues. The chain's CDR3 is CASSDFETSGSNEQFF. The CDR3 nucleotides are TGTGCCAGCAGTGACTTTGAGACTAGCGGGAGTAATGAGCAGTTCTTC.

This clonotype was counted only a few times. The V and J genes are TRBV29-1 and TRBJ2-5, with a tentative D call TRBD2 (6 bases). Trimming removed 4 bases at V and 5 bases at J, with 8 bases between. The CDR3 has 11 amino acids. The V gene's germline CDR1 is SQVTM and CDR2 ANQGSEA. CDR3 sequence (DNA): TGCAGCGTTGCCCGGGGGGAGACCCAGTACTTC. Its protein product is CSVARGETQYF.

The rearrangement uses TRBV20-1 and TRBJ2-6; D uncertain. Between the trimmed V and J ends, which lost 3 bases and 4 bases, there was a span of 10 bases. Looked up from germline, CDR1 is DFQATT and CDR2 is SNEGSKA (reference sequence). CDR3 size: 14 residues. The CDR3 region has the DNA TGCAGTGCTAGCTGGGCCTCCGGGGCCAACGTCCTGACTTTC. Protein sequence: CSASWASGANVLTF.

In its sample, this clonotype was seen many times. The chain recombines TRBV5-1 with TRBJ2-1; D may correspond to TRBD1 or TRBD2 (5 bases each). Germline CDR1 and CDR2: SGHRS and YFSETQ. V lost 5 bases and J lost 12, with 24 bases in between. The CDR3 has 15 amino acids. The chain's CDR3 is CASRDGASGPGVQFF. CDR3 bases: TGCGCCAGCAGGGACGGGGCCTCCGGACCAGGAGTGCAGTTCTTC.

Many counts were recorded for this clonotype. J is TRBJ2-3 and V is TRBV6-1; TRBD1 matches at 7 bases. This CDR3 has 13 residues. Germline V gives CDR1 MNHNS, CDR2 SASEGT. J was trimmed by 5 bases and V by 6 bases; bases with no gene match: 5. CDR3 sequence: CASRRQGQDTQYF. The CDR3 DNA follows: TGTGCCAGCAGACGACAGGGTCAAGATACGCAGTATTTT.

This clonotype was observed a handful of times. The CDR3 loop reads CSAGLLAGYNEQFF. The CDR3, as DNA: TGCAGTGCGGGGTTGCTAGCGGGCTACAATGAGCAGTTCTTC. The J gene is TRBJ2-1, the V gene TRBV20-1, with 8 bases fitting TRBD2. Germline V gene sequence: CDR1 DFQATT, CDR2 SNEGSKA (reference sequence). Losses at the gene ends were 6 bases for V and 3 bases for J; bases not matched to a gene: 7. This CDR3 is built from 14 residues.

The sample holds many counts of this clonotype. In DNA form, the CDR3 reads TGCAGCTCTAGCTCTGGAAACACCATATATTTT. The encoded protein is CSSSSGNTIYF. The rearrangement uses TRBV29-1 and TRBJ1-3; no firm D call. The germline V and J ends were trimmed by 8 bases and 0 bases, with 5 bases remaining between them. CDR3 size: 11 residues. CDR1 and CDR2 from the germline V gene are SQVTM and ANQGSEA.

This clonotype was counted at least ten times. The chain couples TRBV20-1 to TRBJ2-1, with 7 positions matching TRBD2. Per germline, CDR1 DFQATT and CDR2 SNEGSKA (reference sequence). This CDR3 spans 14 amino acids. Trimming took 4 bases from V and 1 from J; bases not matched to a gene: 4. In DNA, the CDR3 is TGCAGTGCTAAGCGGGGCCTGTCCTACAATGAGCAGTTCTTC. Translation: CSAKRGLSYNEQFF.

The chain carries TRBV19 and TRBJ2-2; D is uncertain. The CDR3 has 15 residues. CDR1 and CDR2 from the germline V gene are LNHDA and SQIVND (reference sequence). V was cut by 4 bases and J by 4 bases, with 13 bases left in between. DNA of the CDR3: TGTGCCAGTAGTAGGATAGAACTCGGCACCGGGGAGCTGTTTTTT. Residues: CASSRIELGTGELFF.

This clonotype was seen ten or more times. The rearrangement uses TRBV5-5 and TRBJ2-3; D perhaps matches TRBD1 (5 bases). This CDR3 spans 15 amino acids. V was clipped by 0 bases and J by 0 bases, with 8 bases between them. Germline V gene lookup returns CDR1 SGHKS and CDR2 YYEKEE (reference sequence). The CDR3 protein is CASSLVWGSTDTQYF. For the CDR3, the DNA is TGTGCCAGCAGCTTGGTTTGGGGCAGCACAGATACGCAGTATTTT. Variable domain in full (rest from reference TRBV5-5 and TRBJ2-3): DAGVTQSPTHLIKTRGQQVTLRCSPISGHKSVSWYQQVLGQGPQFIFQYYEKEERGRGNFPDRFSARQFPNYSSELNVNALLLGDSALYLCASSLVWGSTDTQYFGPGTRLTVL.